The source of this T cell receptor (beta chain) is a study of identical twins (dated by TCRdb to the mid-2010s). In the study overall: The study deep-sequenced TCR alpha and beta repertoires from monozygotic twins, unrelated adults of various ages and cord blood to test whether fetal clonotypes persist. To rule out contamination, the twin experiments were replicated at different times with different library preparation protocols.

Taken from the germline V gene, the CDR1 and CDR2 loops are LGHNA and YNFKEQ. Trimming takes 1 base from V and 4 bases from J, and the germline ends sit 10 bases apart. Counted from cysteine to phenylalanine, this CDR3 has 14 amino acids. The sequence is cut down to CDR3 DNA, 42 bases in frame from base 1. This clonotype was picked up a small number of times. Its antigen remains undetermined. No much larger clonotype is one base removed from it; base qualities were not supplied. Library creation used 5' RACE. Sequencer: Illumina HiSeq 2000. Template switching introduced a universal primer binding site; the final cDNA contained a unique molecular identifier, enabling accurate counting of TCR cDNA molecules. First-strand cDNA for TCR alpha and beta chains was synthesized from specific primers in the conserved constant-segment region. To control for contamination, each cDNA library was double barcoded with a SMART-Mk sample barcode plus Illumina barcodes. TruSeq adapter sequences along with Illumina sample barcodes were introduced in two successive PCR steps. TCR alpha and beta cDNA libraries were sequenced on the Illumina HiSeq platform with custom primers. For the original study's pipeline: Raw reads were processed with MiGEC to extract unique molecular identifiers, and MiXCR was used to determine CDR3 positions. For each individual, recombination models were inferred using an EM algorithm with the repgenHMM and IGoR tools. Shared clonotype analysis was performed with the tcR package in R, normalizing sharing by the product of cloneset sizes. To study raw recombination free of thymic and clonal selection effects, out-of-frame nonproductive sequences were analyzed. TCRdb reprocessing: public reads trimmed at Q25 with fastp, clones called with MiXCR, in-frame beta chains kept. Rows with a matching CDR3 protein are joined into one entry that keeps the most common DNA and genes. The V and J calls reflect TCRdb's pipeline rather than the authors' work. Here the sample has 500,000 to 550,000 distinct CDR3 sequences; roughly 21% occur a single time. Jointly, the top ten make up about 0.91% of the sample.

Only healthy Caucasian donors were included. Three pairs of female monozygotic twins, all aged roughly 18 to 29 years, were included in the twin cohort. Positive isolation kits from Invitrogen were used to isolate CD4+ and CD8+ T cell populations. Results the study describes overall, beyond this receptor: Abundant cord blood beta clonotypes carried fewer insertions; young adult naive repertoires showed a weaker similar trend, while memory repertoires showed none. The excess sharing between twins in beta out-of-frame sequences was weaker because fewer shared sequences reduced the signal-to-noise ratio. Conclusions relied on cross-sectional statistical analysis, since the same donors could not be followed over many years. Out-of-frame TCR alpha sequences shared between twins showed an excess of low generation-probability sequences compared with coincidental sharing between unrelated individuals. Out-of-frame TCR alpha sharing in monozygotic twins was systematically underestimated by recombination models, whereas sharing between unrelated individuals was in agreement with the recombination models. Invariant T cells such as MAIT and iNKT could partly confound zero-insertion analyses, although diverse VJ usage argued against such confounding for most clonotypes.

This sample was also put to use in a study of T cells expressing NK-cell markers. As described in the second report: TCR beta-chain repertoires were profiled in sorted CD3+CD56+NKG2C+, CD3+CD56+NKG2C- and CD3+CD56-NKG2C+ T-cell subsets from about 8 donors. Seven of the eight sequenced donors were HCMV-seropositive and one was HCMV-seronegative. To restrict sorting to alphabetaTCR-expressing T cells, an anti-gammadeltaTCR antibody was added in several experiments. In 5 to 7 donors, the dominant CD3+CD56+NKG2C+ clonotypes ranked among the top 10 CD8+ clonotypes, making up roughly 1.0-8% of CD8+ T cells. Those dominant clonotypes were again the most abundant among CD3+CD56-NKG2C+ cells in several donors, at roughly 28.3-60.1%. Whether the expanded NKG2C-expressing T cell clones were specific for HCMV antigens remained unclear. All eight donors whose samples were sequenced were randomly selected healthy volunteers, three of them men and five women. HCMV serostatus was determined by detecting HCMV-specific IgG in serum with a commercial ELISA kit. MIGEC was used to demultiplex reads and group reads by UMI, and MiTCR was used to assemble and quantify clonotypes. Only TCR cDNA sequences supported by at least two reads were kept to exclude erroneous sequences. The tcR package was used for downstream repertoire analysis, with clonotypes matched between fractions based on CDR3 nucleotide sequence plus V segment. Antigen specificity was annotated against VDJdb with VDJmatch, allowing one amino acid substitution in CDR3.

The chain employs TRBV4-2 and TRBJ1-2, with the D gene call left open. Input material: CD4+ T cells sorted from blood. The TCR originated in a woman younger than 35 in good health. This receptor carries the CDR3 CASSQGEGTYGYTF. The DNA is TGTGCCAGCAGCCAAGGGGAGGGTACCTATGGCTACACCTTC.